The 25 T cell receptor beta chains in this list originate from one sample, sequenced in a study of shared clonotypes between healthy human individuals. The method was immunoSEQ multiplex PCR; TCRdb's version includes in-frame clones alone and lacks a portion of them. The top ten clones hold 0.25% to 0.35% of a sample with approximately 350,000 clones, about 96% of them seen once. What was sequenced was memory CD8+ T cells sorted from blood. Subset given: CD45RO+ cells pooled with CCR7-negative TemRA cells. These receptors were obtained from a man aged 25 to 45 in good health.

The chain's CDR3 is CASSGKGNQPQHF. The CDR3 DNA sequence: TGTGCCAGCAGTGGGAAGGGCAATCAGCCCCAGCATTTT. This chain uses TRBV6-1 with TRBJ1-5; no clear D. Looked up from germline, CDR1 is MNHNS and CDR2 is SASEGT. V lost 4 bases to trimming and J lost 2 bases, with 6 bases between them. CDR3 length equals 13 residues.

V gene TRBV30 combines with J gene TRBJ1-3; the match to TRBD1 covers 9 bases. The germline CDR1 and CDR2 sequences are GTSNPN and SVGIG (reference sequence). The CDR3 length is 15 residues. Unmatched junction bases numbered 8, after V lost 5 bases and J lost 3 bases. This chain's CDR3 is CAWGQTGGFGNTIYF. For the CDR3, the DNA is TGTGCCTGGGGTCAAACAGGGGGCTTTGGAAACACCATATATTTT. Complete variable domain (other parts from reference TRBV30 and TRBJ1-3): SQTIHQWPATLVQPVGSPLSLECTVEGTSNPNLYWYRQAAGRGLQLLFYSVGIGQISSEVPQNLSASRPQDRQFILSSKKLLLSDSGFYLCAWGQTGGFGNTIYFGEGSWLTVV.

The chain links TRBV29-1 to TRBJ2-5; 8 nucleotides agree with TRBD1. The CDR3 extends over 12 amino acids. V trimming: 7 bases; J trimming: 2 bases; junction bases outside the gene matches: 3. Germline V CDR1 and CDR2: SQVTM, ANQGSEA. The CDR3 sequence is CSANRGQETQYF. The CDR3 nucleotides read TGCAGCGCCAACAGGGGGCAAGAGACCCAGTACTTC. Full variable domain (rest looked up from reference TRBV29-1 and TRBJ2-5): SAVISQKPSRDICQRGTSLTIQCQVDSQVTMMFWYRQQPGQSLTLIATANQGSEATYESGFVIDKFPISRPNLTFSTLTVSNMSPEDSSIYLCSANRGQETQYFGPGTRLLVL.

This clone was observed once. This rearrangement joins TRBV6-5 to TRBJ2-7, with 11 bases aligning to TRBD1. CDR1 and CDR2 from the germline V gene are MNHEY and SVGAGI. Losses at the gene ends were 5 bases for V and 0 bases for J; bases not matched to a gene: 3. The CDR3 runs 15 residues. This chain's CDR3 is CASSRDRGNSYEQYF. The CDR3 DNA follows: TGTGCCAGCAGTCGGGACAGGGGGAACTCCTACGAGCAGTACTTC.

V usage is TRBV5-1 and J usage is TRBJ2-1; 7 nucleotides line up with TRBD1. The CDR3 length is 15 residues. Losses at the gene ends were 3 bases for V and 7 bases for J; bases not matched to a gene: 10. The germline V gene encodes CDR1 SGHRS and CDR2 YFSETQ. The CDR3 region has the DNA TGCGCCAGCAGCTGGTCGGACAGGATCAGTAATGAGCAGTTCTTC. Protein: CASSWSDRISNEQFF. Together with reference TRBV5-1 and TRBJ2-1, the CDR3 gives the full variable domain: KAGVTQTPRYLIKTRGQQVTLSCSPISGHRSVSWYQQTPGQGLQFLFEYFSETQRNKGNFPGRFSGRQFSNSRSEMNVSTLELGDSALYLCASSWSDRISNEQFFGPGTRLTVL.

The genes are TRBV2 and TRBJ2-7; D tentatively reads TRBD1 or TRBD2 (5 bases each). The CDR3 consists of 11 residues. CDR1 and CDR2 (germline): SNHLY, FYNNEI. Trimming took 8 bases from V and 3 from J, leaving 8 bases between them. For the CDR3, the DNA is TGTGCCAGCGGGGGACGCTACGAGCAGTACTTC. This sequence encodes CASGGRYEQYF.

As concerns this clone: At one of its ends the junction is not consistent with the germline gene, which may arise from a read error. The chain combines TRBV7-7 with TRBJ2-7, with D perhaps given as TRBD1 or TRBD2 (6 bases each). This CDR3 region has 14 residues. Germline lookup yields CDR1 SSHAT and CDR2 FNYEAQ (reference sequence). The CDR3: CASSLGGGLYEQYF. CDR3 DNA: TGTGCTAGCAGCTTAGGGGGAGGACTCTACGAGCAGTACTTC. Full variable domain (missing parts from reference TRBV7-7 and TRBJ2-7): GAGVSQSPRYKVTKRGQDVTLRCDPISSHATLYWYQQALGQGPEFLTYFNYEAQPDKSGLPSDRFSAERPEGSISTLTIQRTEQRDSAMYRCASSLGGGLYEQYFGPGTRLTVT.

The V and J genes are TRBV29-1 and TRBJ2-3; the D gene is possibly TRBD2 (6 bases). The V end was cut by 7 bases, the J end by 0 bases, with 11 bases between. The CDR3 spans 13 residues. CDR1 is SQVTM, CDR2 ANQGSEA, per germline. The CDR3 coding sequence is TGCAGCGCCAGAGCGGGCAGCACAGATACGCAGTATTTT. It is translated as CSARAGSTDTQYF.

The table lists this clone with a count of one. The V call is TRBV28, the J call TRBJ1-3, with D perhaps TRBD1 (5 bases). This CDR3 is 14 amino acids long. Germline CDR1 is MDHEN and CDR2 is SYDVKM. V lost 7 bases, J lost 4 bases, and 14 bases lay in between. CDR3 loop: CASTHGGSGNTIYF. The CDR3 coding sequence is TGTGCCAGCACCCACGGGGGGTCCGGAAACACCATATATTTT.

The chain has TRBV7-9 and TRBJ2-1; 9 bases fit TRBD2. Germline trimming cut 1 base from V and 6 bases from J; bases unmatched to any gene: 4. The CDR3 totals 15 residues. Germline CDR1 and CDR2: SEHNR and FQNEAQ (reference sequence). The DNA of the CDR3 is TGTGCCAGCAGCTTAGTAGCGGGAGAGGTCAATGAGCAGTTCTTC. Its translation: CASSLVAGEVNEQFF.

The chain uses TRBV10-2 and TRBJ2-5; 12 bases are shared with TRBD2. Per germline, CDR1 WSHSY and CDR2 SAAADI. With 7 bases clipped from V and 1 base from J, the junction kept 4 bases outside the gene matches. This CDR3 contains 15 residues. The CDR3 DNA reads TGCGCCAGCAAAGGACTAGCGGGACGCCAAGAGACCCAGTACTTC. Residues: CASKGLAGRQETQYF.

The V and J genes are TRBV2 and TRBJ2-5; D perhaps matches TRBD2 (7 bases). Trimming left V 4 bases short and J 2 bases short, with 29 bases between. CDR1 and CDR2 from the germline V gene are SNHLY and FYNNEI. The CDR3 contains 20 residues. CDR3 protein: CASSGFRDRDGGGLQETQYF. CDR3 sequence (DNA): TGTGCCAGCAGTGGGTTCAGGGACCGGGACGGCGGGGGCCTGCAAGAGACCCAGTACTTC.

Worth noting for this clone: The junction does not match germline at one end; this may be a read error. The rearrangement links TRBV2 to TRBJ2-7, with D unresolved. Germline assignment: CDR1 SNHLY and CDR2 FYNNEI. This CDR3 contains 8 residues. The CDR3 DNA is TGTGCCAGCAGCGCAAGGAACTTC. Its translation is CASSARNF.

V is TRBV19 and J is TRBJ2-3; 7 nucleotides agree with TRBD1. Unmatched junction bases numbered 7, after V lost 7 bases and J lost 9 bases. Germline assignment: CDR1 LNHDA and CDR2 SQIVND (reference sequence). The CDR3 covers 12 residues. CDR3 sequence reads: CASISRQGTQYF. In DNA, the CDR3 is TGTGCCAGTATTTCCCGACAGGGCACGCAGTATTTT. The full variable domain, rest sourced from reference TRBV19 and TRBJ2-3, is DGGITQSPKYLFRKEGQNVTLSCEQNLNHDAMYWYRQDPGQGLRLIYYSQIVNDFQKGDIAEGYSVSREKKESFPLTVTSAQKNPTAFYLCASISRQGTQYFGPGTRLTVL.

The chain links TRBV5-4 to TRBJ2-3; 7 bases fit TRBD2. Germline CDR1 SGHNT, CDR2 YYREEE (reference sequence). This CDR3 is built from 14 residues. The V and J ends lost 3 bases and 3 bases, in that order; junction bases with no gene match: 4. CDR3 region: CASSWGGETDTQYF. Written as DNA, the CDR3 is TGTGCCAGCAGCTGGGGGGGAGAAACAGATACGCAGTATTTT.

The chain joins TRBV11-1 to TRBJ2-6; D call uncertain. Between the trimmed V and J ends, which lost 5 bases and 2 bases, there was a span of 1 base. The CDR3 extends over 12 amino acids. The germline V gene has CDR1 SGHAT and CDR2 FQDESV (reference sequence). CDR3 sequence: CASSPGANVLTF. The CDR3 bases are TGTGCCAGCAGCCCTGGGGCCAACGTCCTGACTTTC.

The CDR3 spells CATSRGPGGYTF. DNA for the CDR3: TGTGCCACCAGCAGAGGACCGGGGGGCTACACCTTC. The chain carries TRBV15 and TRBJ1-2; D unclear. V was cut by 1 base and J by 8 bases, with 8 bases left in between. The CDR3 totals 12 residues. Germline CDR1 reads LNHNV; CDR2 reads YYDKDF (reference sequence).

This sequence joins TRBV30 and TRBJ2-5; 10 nucleotides match TRBD2. Germline CDR1 GTSNPN, CDR2 SVGIG (reference sequence). The length of the CDR3 is 14 residues. V was clipped by 4 bases and J by 5 bases; unmatched bases: 7. CDR3 sequence (DNA): TGTGCCTGGAAGCAGCGGGAGGGCGGGGAGACCCAGTACTTC. Amino acid sequence: CAWKQREGGETQYF.

V is TRBV5-6 and J is TRBJ2-1, with D unresolved. CDR1 and CDR2 (germline): SGHDT, YYEEEE. The CDR3 covers 13 residues. V lost 2 bases, J lost 5 bases, and 8 bases lay in between. This CDR3 is CASSFERDNEQFF. The CDR3 DNA reads TGTGCCAGCAGCTTCGAACGGGACAATGAGCAGTTCTTC.

V gene TRBV28 combines with J gene TRBJ2-1; possibly TRBD1 for D (5 bases). Trimming cost V 4 bases and J 6 bases, with 16 bases left between them. There are 15 residues in the CDR3. The germline V gene has CDR1 MDHEN and CDR2 SYDVKM. The CDR3 DNA reads as TGTGCCAGCAGTTCCCACAGGCTTTTGTTCAATGAGCAGTTCTTC. The encoded protein is CASSSHRLLFNEQFF.

The CDR3 region is CATSREGLLYEQYF. In DNA form, the CDR3 reads TGTGCCACCAGCAGAGAGGGATTACTTTACGAGCAGTACTTC. This chain uses TRBV15 with TRBJ2-7; unclear D gene. V was shortened by 0 bases and J by 4 bases, with 10 bases between the two germline ends. This CDR3 comprises 14 residues. Germline V gene data show CDR1 as LNHNV and CDR2 as YYDKDF (reference sequence).

This clone was recorded once. V is TRBV19 and J is TRBJ2-2; 12 nucleotides line up with TRBD2. CDR1 and CDR2 (germline): LNHDA, SQIVND (reference sequence). The ends lost 3 bases at V and 0 bases at J; junction bases unmatched: 14. The CDR3 covers 21 residues. The CDR3, as DNA: TGTGCCAGTAGTATGGAACTAGCGGGAGGTAAGAGGCCCGCGAACACCGGGGAGCTGTTTTTT. Protein product: CASSMELAGGKRPANTGELFF.

The chain has TRBV7-9 and TRBJ2-7; D remains ambiguous. Germline V gene data show CDR1 as SEHNR and CDR2 as FQNEAQ (reference sequence). V lost 3 bases to trimming and J lost 2 bases, with 11 bases between them. The CDR3 runs 14 residues. The CDR3 DNA follows: TGTGCCAGCAGCTTTCCCGGAAAACCCTACGAGCAGTACTTC. This codes for CASSFPGKPYEQYF. Looking up the rest from reference TRBV7-9 and TRBJ2-7 gives the full variable domain: DTGVSQNPRHKITKRGQNVTFRCDPISEHNRLYWYRQTLGQGPEFLTYFQNEAQLEKSRLLSDRFSAERPKGSFSTLEIQRTEQGDSAMYLCASSFPGKPYEQYFGPGTRLTVT.

In this sample, this clone turned up once. V usage is TRBV7-8 and J usage is TRBJ1-2, with 9 bases identical to TRBD1. The germline V gene encodes CDR1 SGHVS and CDR2 FQNEAQ. The CDR3 runs to 13 residues. Trimming cost V 3 bases and J 4 bases; bases outside gene matches: 0. CDR3 amino acids: CASSLTGGYGYTF. The CDR3 region has the DNA TGTGCCAGCAGCTTGACAGGGGGCTATGGCTACACCTTC.

The chain carries TRBV5-1 and TRBJ1-4; no firm D call. Trimming took 2 bases from V and 0 from J, leaving 5 bases between them. Germline V lookup: CDR1 SGHRS, CDR2 YFSETQ. The CDR3 contains 14 residues. CDR3 protein: CASSLVATNEKLFF. CDR3 nucleotide sequence: TGCGCCAGCAGCTTAGTCGCAACTAATGAAAAACTGTTTTTT. Filled out from reference TRBV5-1 and TRBJ1-4, the complete variable domain reads KAGVTQTPRYLIKTRGQQVTLSCSPISGHRSVSWYQQTPGQGLQFLFEYFSETQRNKGNFPGRFSGRQFSNSRSEMNVSTLELGDSALYLCASSLVATNEKLFFGSGTQLSVL.